This T cell receptor beta chain originates from a study of T cells after posttransplantation cyclophosphamide. General study points: Recipient CMV seropositivity and CMV reactivation strongly tracked TRB clonality.

Sequencing used immunoSEQ multiplex PCR; TCRdb keeps in-frame clones, though not all of them. This sample comprises over 30,000 clones, none seen once only. Worth noting for this clone: Its antigen is not known.

Sequenced input: PBMCs. The origin of this receptor is a girl between 5 and 17 years old in good health, CMV-negative, and a related stem cell transplant donor.

The CDR3 reads CASSFETSGTSTQYF. The CDR3 DNA reads TGTGCCAGCAGCTTCGAGACTAGCGGGACAAGTACGCAGTATTTT. The chain uses TRBV7-9 and TRBJ2-3, with TRBD2 matching 11 bases. Germline values: CDR1 SEHNR, CDR2 FQNEAQ (reference sequence). CDR3 size: 15 residues. V gave up 3 bases and J gave up 8 bases; unmatched junction bases: 7.